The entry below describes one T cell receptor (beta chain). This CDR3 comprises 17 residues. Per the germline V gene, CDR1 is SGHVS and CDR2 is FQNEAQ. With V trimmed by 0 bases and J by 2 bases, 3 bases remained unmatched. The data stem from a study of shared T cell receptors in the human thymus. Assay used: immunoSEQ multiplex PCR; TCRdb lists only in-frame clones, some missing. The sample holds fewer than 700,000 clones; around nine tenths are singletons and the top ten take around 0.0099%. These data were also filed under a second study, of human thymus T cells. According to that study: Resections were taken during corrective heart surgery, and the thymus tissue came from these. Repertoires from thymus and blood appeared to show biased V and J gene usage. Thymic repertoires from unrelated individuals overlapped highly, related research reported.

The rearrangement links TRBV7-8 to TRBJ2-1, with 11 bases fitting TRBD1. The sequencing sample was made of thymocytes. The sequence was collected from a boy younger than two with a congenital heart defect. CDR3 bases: TGTGCCAGCAGCTTAGCGGGACAGGGGGTCGCCTACAATGAGCAGTTCTTC. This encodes CASSLAGQGVAYNEQFF. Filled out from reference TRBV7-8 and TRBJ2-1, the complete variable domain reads GAGVSQSPRYKVAKRGQDVALRCDPISGHVSLFWYQQALGQGPEFLTYFQNEAQLDKSGLPSDRFFAERPEGSVSTLKIQRTQQEDSAVYLCASSLAGQGVAYNEQFFGPGTRLTVL.